This is a list of T cell receptor beta chains from one sample in a study of T cells in Graves' hyperthyroidism and ophthalmopathy. TCRdb passed the multiplex PCR reads through MiXCR, listing each CDR3 protein once. The sample lists 690,000 or so distinct CDR3 sequences; around 20% were seen once. Sequenced input: blood. The receptors shown here come from a woman between 50 and 59 years old with Graves' hyperthyroidism that later progressed to Graves' ophthalmopathy. CDR3s include the opening cysteine and the closing phenylalanine or tryptophan.

TRBV6-1	TRBJ1-4	CASSAPDSEKLFF
TRBV4-1	TRBJ1-1	CASSQGQLPSLGAFF
TRBV7-6	TRBJ1-6	CASSPGGGSSYNSPLHF
TRBV6-1	TRBJ2-7	CASSENPDPLHEQYF
TRBV30	TRBJ2-7	CAWSLGDSYEQYF
TRBV12-3/TRBV12-4	TRBJ1-2	CASSLGQIDGYTF
TRBV2	TRBJ1-2	CASSVRSVGYGYTF
TRBV7-3	TRBJ1-1	CASRQAAGTEAFF
TRBV6-1	TRBJ2-1	CASRLSESLASGDNEQFF
TRBV9	TRBJ2-2	CASSVGDRDTGELFF
TRBV12-3/TRBV12-4	TRBJ1-1	CASTPAGQNTEAFF
TRBV18	TRBJ2-2	CASSLATGGLGTGELFF
TRBV27	TRBJ1-4	CASRTGPGEKLFF
TRBV30	TRBJ2-1	CAWSRGTAYNEQFF
TRBV5-1	TRBJ2-1	CASSLASGQGNNEQFF
TRBV10-3	TRBJ2-1	CAISEGPGQGTNNEQFF
TRBV20-1	TRBJ2-3	CSASPGLAGGTSTDTQYF
TRBV15	TRBJ2-4	CATSPRPLLAKNIQYF
TRBV19	TRBJ1-5	CASSGTGGHQPQHF
TRBV20-1	TRBJ1-5	CSARVGTGRNGNQPQHF
TRBV5-1	TRBJ1-5	CASSLGQTPNQPQHF
TRBV4-2	TRBJ2-7	CASSQAESVEQYF
TRBV5-1	TRBJ2-2	CASRLQGRDTGELFF
TRBV20-1	TRBJ1-5	CSADRGPGNQPQHF
TRBV7-9	TRBJ1-2	CASSSPAQGAGYGYTF
TRBV13	TRBJ1-1	CASSATGTGATEAFF
TRBV18	TRBJ2-2	CASPGQGNTGELFF
TRBV30	TRBJ1-5	CAWSLDRGDNQPQHF
TRBV12-3/TRBV12-4	TRBJ2-2	CASSDPLTGELFF
TRBV12-3/TRBV12-4	TRBJ1-3	CASRGGAGNTIYF
TRBV9	TRBJ1-1	CASSAQRGVMNTEAFF
TRBV5-1	TRBJ2-7	CASSPSAGSYEQYF
TRBV20-1	TRBJ2-7	CSARVLAGSSYEQYF
TRBV20-1	TRBJ1-5	CSAPPRYRGLQVGNQPQHF
TRBV13	TRBJ2-7	CASSFRTGFHEQYF
TRBV16	TRBJ1-1	CASSQRGQQAFF
TRBV5-1	TRBJ2-2	CASSRAGTGELFF
TRBV30	TRBJ1-4	CAWREPRVEKLFF
TRBV6-1	TRBJ1-2	CASSKNQGGYGNGYTF
TRBV2	TRBJ1-5	CASSPGWGQPQHF
TRBV2	TRBJ2-5	CASTNFETQYF
TRBV29-1	TRBJ1-2	CSARTGSNYGYTF
TRBV29-1	TRBJ2-1	CSAGKPGLAGGAYNEQFF
TRBV12-3/TRBV12-4	TRBJ2-1	CASNLAGGGHEQFF
TRBV20-1	TRBJ1-4	CSAGSETANEKLFF
TRBV7-9	TRBJ2-7	CASSSRRPRGLDYEQYF
TRBV20-1	TRBJ2-6	CSASLQGSSGANVLTF
TRBV7-3	TRBJ1-2	CASSPTGLSGYTF
TRBV2	TRBJ1-6	CASGPGAGNSPLHF
TRBV20-1	TRBJ2-7	CSARDLDRSSYEQYF
TRBV5-1	TRBJ1-2	CASSLDRGERSYTF
TRBV3-1	TRBJ2-5	CASSQGVSGGNQETQYF